The clone carrying this T cell receptor beta chain occurred once. The data belong to a study of blood T cell repertoires in COVID-19. CDR1 MDHEN and CDR2 SYDVKM come from the germline V gene. The CDR3 totals 15 residues. Trimming cost V 8 bases and J 0 bases; bases outside gene matches: 9. Sequenced by immunoSEQ multiplex PCR; TCRdb stores in-frame clones only, minus some. The data hold fewer than 300,000 clones, with roughly nine tenths observed a single time. The chain recombines TRBV28 with TRBJ1-1; 7 positions match TRBD1. Input material: peripheral blood. The sequence came from a woman aged 25 to 39 with COVID-19, enrolled during active disease. CDR3 DNA: TGTGCCAGCGTAATCGACAGGGTCCTGAACACTGAAGCTTTCTTT. Amino acid sequence: CASVIDRVLNTEAFF.